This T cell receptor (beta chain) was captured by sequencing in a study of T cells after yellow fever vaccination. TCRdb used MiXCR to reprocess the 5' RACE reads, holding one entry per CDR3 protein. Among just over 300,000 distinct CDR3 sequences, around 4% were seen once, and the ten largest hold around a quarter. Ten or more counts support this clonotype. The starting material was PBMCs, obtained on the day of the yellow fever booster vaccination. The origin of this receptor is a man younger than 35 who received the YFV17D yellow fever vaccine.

The CDR3 nucleotides read TGTGCCAGCAGTTCAGGCCTAGGGGAACCAGAGACCCAGTACTTC. As protein: CASSSGLGEPETQYF. The chain carries TRBV27 and TRBJ2-5, with a possible D match to TRBD1 (5 bases). Germline-derived CDR1 and CDR2 are MNHEY and SMNVEV (reference sequence). CDR3 length: 15 amino acids. The V gene lost 4 bases and the J gene lost 4 bases, with 16 bases spanning the gap.